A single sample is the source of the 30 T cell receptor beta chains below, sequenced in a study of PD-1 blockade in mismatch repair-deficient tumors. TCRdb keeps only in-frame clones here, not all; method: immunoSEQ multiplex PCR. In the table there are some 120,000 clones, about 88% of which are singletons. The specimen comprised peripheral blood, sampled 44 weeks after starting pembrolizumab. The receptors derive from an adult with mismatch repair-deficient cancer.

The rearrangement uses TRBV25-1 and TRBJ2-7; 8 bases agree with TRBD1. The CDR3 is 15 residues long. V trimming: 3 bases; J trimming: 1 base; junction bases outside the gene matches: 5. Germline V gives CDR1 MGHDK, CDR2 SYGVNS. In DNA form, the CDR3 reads TGTGCCAGCAGTGAGGGTAACAGGGGGTCCTACGAGCAGTACTTC. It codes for CASSEGNRGSYEQYF.

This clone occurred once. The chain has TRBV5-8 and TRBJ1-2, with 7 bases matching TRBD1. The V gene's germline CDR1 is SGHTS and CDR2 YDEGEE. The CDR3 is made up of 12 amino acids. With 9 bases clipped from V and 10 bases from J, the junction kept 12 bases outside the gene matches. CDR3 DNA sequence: TGTGCCACCAAGACAGGGAGTATAGCCTACACCTTC. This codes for CATKTGSIAYTF. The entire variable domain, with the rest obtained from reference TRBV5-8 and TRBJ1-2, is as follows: EAGVTQSPTHLIKTRGQQATLRCSPISGHTSVYWYQQALGLGLQFLLWYDEGEERNRGNFPPRFSGRQFPNYSSELNVNALELEDSALYLCATKTGSIAYTFGSGTRLTVV.

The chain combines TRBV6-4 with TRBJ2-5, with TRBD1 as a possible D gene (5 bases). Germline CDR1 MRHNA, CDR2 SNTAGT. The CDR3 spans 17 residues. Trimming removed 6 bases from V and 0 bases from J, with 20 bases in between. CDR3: CASSRQPGDEYQETQYF. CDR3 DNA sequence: TGTGCCAGCAGCCGACAGCCAGGCGATGAGTACCAAGAGACCCAGTACTTC.

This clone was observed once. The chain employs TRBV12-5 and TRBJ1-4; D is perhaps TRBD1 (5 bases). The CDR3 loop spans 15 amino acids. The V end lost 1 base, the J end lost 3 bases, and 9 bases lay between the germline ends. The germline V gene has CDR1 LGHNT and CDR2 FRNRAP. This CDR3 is CASGLDDSPNEKLFF. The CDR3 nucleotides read TGTGCTAGTGGTTTGGACGACAGTCCTAATGAAAAACTGTTTTTT. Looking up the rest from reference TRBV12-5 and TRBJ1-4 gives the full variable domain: DARVTQTPRHKVTEMGQEVTMRCQPILGHNTVFWYRQTMMQGLELLAYFRNRAPLDDSGMPKDRFSAEMPDATLATLKIQPSEPRDSAVYFCASGLDDSPNEKLFFGSGTQLSVL.

This chain's CDR3 is CASSIGGTGVEKLFF. The DNA for the CDR3 is TGTGCCAGTAGTATCGGTGGGACAGGGGTAGAAAAACTGTTTTTT. The chain carries TRBV19 and TRBJ1-4, with 10 positions matching TRBD1. The V segment lost 3 bases and the J segment 8 bases; nucleotides outside the gene matches: 6. This CDR3 comprises 15 residues. Looked up from germline, CDR1 is LNHDA and CDR2 is SQIVND (reference sequence).

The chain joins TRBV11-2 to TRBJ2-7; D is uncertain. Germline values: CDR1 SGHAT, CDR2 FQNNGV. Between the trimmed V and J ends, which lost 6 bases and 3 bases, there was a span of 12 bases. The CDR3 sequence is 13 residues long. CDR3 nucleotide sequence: TGTGCCAGCAGAGAAGGATTTGGCTACGAGCAGTACTTC. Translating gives CASREGFGYEQYF.

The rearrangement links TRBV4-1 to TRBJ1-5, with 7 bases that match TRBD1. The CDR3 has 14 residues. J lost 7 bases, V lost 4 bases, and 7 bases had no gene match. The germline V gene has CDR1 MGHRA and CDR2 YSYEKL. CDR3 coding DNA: TGCGCCAGCAGCCCAACAGGGGCGGGACAGCCCCAGCATTTT. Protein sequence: CASSPTGAGQPQHF.

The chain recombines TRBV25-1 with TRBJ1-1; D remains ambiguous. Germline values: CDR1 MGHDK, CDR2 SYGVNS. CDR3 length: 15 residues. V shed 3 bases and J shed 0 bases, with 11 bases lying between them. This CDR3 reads CASSDRVGVNTEAFF. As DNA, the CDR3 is TGTGCCAGCAGTGACCGCGTTGGGGTGAACACTGAAGCTTTCTTT.

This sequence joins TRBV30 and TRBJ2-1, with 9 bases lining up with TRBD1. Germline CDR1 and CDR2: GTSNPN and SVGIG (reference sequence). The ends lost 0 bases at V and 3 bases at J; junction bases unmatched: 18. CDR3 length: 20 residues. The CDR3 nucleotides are TGTGCCTGGAGTGTATATCTGGGACAGGGAGATCTACAAAACTACAATGAGCAGTTCTTC. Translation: CAWSVYLGQGDLQNYNEQFF.

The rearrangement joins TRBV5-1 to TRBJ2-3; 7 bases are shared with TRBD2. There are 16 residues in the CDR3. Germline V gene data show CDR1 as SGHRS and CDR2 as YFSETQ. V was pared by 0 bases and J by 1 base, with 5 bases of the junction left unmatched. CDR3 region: CASSLEGGYGTDTQYF. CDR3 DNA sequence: TGCGCCAGCAGCTTGGAGGGAGGGTACGGCACAGATACGCAGTATTTT.

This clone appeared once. CDR3 loop: CASSNGAEAFF. DNA of the CDR3: TGTGCCAGCAGCAACGGAGCGGAAGCTTTCTTT. V usage is TRBV5-4 and J usage is TRBJ1-1, with D unclear. Germline CDR1 is SGHNT and CDR2 is YYREEE (reference sequence). The CDR3 is made up of 11 amino acids. V gave up 4 bases and J gave up 8 bases, with 9 bases separating them.

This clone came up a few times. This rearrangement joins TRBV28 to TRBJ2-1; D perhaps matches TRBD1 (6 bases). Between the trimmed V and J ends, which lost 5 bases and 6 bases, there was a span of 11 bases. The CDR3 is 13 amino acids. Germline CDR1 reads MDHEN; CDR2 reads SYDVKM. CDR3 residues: CASSTGLGNEQFF. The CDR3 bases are TGTGCCAGCAGTACAGGGCTAGGCAATGAGCAGTTCTTC.

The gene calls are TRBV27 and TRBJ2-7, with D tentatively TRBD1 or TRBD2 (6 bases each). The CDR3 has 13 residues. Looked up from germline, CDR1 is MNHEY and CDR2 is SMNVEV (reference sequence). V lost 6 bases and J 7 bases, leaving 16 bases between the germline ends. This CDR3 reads CASRVGGTEEQYF. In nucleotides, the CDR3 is TGTGCCAGCAGGGTAGGGGGGACGGAAGAGCAGTACTTC.

CDR3 protein: CASSTRTESSYEQYF. The CDR3 DNA reads as TGTGCCAGCAGCACTCGGACAGAGAGCTCCTACGAGCAGTACTTC. The rearrangement uses TRBV7-9 and TRBJ2-7; the D gene is possibly TRBD1 (6 bases). V was clipped by 5 bases and J by 0 bases, with 14 bases between them. This CDR3 region has 15 residues. Per the germline V gene, CDR1 is SEHNR and CDR2 is FQNEAQ (reference sequence). The full variable domain, rest sourced from reference TRBV7-9 and TRBJ2-7, is DTGVSQNPRHKITKRGQNVTFRCDPISEHNRLYWYRQTLGQGPEFLTYFQNEAQLEKSRLLSDRFSAERPKGSFSTLEIQRTEQGDSAMYLCASSTRTESSYEQYFGPGTRLTVT.

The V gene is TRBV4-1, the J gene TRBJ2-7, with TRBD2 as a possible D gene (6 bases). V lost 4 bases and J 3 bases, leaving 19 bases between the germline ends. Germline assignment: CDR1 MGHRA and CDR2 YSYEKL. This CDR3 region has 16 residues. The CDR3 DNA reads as TGCGCCAGCAGCCCCCGACCGTCGCGGGGTCTCTACGAGCAGTACTTC. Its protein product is CASSPRPSRGLYEQYF.

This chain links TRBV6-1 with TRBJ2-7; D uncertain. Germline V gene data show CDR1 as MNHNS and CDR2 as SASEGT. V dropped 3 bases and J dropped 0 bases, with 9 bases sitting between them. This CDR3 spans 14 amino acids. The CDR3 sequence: CASSEGESSYEQYF. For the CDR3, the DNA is TGTGCCAGCAGTGAGGGTGAAAGCTCCTACGAGCAGTACTTC.

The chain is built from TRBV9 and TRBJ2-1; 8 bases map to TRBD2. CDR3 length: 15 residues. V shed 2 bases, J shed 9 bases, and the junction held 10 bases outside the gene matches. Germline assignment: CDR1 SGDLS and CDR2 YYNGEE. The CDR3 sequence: CASSVRREVGSEQFF. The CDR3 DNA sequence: TGTGCCAGCAGCGTGAGGCGGGAGGTTGGTAGTGAGCAGTTCTTC.

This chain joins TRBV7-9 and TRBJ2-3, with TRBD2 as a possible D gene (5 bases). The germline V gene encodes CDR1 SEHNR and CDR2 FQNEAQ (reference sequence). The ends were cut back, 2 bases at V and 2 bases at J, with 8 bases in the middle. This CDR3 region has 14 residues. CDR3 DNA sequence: TGTGCCAGCAGCTTAAGCGGAGACACAGATACGCAGTATTTT. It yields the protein CASSLSGDTDTQYF.

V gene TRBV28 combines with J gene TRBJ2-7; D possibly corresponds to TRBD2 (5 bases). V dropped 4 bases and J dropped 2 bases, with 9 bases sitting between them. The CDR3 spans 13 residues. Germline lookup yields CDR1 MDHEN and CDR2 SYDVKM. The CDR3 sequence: CASSSHGAYEQYF. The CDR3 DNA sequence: TGTGCCAGCAGTTCCCACGGGGCCTACGAGCAGTACTTC.

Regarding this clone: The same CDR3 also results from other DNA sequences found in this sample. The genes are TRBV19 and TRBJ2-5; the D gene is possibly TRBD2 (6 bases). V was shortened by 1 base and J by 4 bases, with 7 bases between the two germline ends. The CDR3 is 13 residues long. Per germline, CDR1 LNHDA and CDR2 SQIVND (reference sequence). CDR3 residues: CASSIVGGETQYF. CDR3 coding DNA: TGTGCCAGTAGTATAGTGGGGGGAGAGACCCAGTACTTC.

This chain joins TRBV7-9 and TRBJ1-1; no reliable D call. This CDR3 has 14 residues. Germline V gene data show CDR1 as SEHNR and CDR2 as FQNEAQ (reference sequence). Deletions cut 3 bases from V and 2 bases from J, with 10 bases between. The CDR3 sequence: CASSLVRLNTEAFF. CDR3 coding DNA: TGTGCCAGCAGCTTGGTCAGGTTAAACACTGAAGCTTTCTTT. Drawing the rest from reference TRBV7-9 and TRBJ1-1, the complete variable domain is DTGVSQNPRHKITKRGQNVTFRCDPISEHNRLYWYRQTLGQGPEFLTYFQNEAQLEKSRLLSDRFSAERPKGSFSTLEIQRTEQGDSAMYLCASSLVRLNTEAFFGQGTRLTVV.

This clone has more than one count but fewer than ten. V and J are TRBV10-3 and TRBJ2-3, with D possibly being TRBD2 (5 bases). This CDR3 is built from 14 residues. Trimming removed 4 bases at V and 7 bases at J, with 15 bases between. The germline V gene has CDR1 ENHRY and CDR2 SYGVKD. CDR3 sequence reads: CAISGSRVLNTQYF. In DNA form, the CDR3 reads TGTGCCATCAGTGGTTCGCGGGTTCTGAATACGCAGTATTTT.

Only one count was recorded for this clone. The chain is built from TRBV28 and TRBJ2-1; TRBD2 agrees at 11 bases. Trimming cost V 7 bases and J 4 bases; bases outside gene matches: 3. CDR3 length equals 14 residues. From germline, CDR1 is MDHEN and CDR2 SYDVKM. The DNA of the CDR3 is TGTGCCAGCAAAACTAGCGGGAGTTACAATGAGCAGTTCTTC. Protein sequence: CASKTSGSYNEQFF.

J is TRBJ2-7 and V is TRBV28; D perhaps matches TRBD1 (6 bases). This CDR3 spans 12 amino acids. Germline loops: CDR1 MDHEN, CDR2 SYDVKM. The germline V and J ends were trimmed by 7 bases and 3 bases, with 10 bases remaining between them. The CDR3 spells CASKNRVYEQYF. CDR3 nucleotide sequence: TGTGCCAGCAAGAACAGGGTCTACGAGCAGTACTTC.

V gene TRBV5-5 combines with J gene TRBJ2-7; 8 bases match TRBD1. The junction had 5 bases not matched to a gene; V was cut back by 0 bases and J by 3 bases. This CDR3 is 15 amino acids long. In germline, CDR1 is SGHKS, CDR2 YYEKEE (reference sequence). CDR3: CASSLEGQAYYEQYF. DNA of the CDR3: TGTGCCAGCAGCTTGGAGGGACAGGCCTACTACGAGCAGTACTTC.

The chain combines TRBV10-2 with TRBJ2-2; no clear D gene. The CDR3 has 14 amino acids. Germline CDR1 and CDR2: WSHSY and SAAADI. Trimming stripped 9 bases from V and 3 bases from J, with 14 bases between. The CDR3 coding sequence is TGCGCCAGTCGCTGGTCGTATGACACCGGGGAGCTGTTTTTT. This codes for CASRWSYDTGELFF.

The CDR3 loop reads CASSLPGTAYEQYF. Written as DNA, the CDR3 is TGTGCCAGCAGCCTCCCGGGGACAGCTTACGAGCAGTACTTC. The J gene is TRBJ2-7, the V gene TRBV11-2, with 7 positions matching TRBD1. The germline V gene has CDR1 SGHAT and CDR2 FQNNGV. Germline trimming cut 5 bases from V and 4 bases from J; bases unmatched to any gene: 8. The CDR3 covers 14 residues.

The CDR3 here is CASSLAGPETYQPQHF. For the CDR3, the DNA is TGTGCCAGCAGCTTAGCGGGGCCCGAGACGTATCAGCCCCAGCATTTT. The chain carries TRBV7-2 and TRBJ1-5, with D tentatively TRBD1 (5 bases). The V gene's germline CDR1 is SGHTA and CDR2 FQGNSA. The CDR3 runs 16 residues. Trimming took 0 bases from V and 5 from J, leaving 14 bases between them.

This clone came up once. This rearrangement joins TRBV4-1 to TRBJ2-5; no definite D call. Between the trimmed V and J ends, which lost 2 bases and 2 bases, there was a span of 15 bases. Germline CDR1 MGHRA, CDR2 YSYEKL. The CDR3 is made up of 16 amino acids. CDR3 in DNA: TGCGCCAGCAGCCAATATGGGCAGGTCACACAAGAGACCCAGTACTTC. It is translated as CASSQYGQVTQETQYF.

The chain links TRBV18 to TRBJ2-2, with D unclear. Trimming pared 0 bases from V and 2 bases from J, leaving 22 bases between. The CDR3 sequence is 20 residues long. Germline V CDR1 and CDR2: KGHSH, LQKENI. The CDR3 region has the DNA TGTGCCAGCTCACCACCGATTAACAGCCCAACTTTCTCCAACACCGGGGAGCTGTTTTTT. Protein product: CASSPPINSPTFSNTGELFF.